The 7 T cell receptor beta chains given below trace back to one sample, sequenced in a study of cytomegalovirus exposure and HLA in healthy donors. The PCR contained 60 Vbeta and 13 Jbeta primers. Produced via immunoSEQ multiplex PCR; TCRdb's table is partial and in-frame only. Counted here are over 75,000 clones, over 8% occurring once; the ten biggest clones make up approximately 5.1%. The sequenced sample consisted of PBMCs. The source of these receptors is a man aged 45-60 years in good health and CMV-seropositive.

The V gene is TRBV6-6, the J gene TRBJ1-3; a possible D gene is TRBD1 (5 bases). The CDR3 covers 16 residues. Looked up from germline, CDR1 is MNHNY and CDR2 is SVGAGI (reference sequence). V was trimmed by 6 bases and J by 2 bases, leaving 17 bases between them. The CDR3 is CASRPTTGTAGNTIYF. The DNA of the CDR3 is TGTGCCAGCAGACCAACCACCGGGACTGCTGGAAACACCATATATTTT.

This sequence joins TRBV6-4 and TRBJ2-7, with TRBD2 as a possible D gene (8 bases). Germline CDR1 is MRHNA and CDR2 is SNTAGT. CDR3 length: 15 residues. Trimming removed 8 bases at V and 6 bases at J, with 23 bases between. Written as DNA, the CDR3 is TGTGCCAGCCCGAAGCGGGGGACAGATCGATCCGAGCAGTACTTC. It specifies CASPKRGTDRSEQYF.

This chain links TRBV28 with TRBJ1-4; D gene uncertain. Per germline, CDR1 MDHEN and CDR2 SYDVKM. This CDR3 is built from 19 residues. Trimming cost V 1 base and J 5 bases, with 23 bases left between them. In nucleotides, the CDR3 is TGTGCCAGCAGTTTATTCGAGTTCCGGGAGGCAGCCCTGAATGAAAAACTGTTTTTT. It translates to CASSLFEFREAALNEKLFF.

This rearrangement joins TRBV11-2 to TRBJ1-1; D is perhaps TRBD1 (5 bases). Trimming cost V 5 bases and J 0 bases, with 10 bases left between them. The CDR3 runs 14 residues. CDR1 SGHAT and CDR2 FQNNGV come from the germline V gene. In nucleotides, the CDR3 is TGTGCCAGCAGCATACTACAGGTGAACACTGAAGCTTTCTTT. It codes for CASSILQVNTEAFF.

This clone was recorded a few times. V gene TRBV29-1 combines with J gene TRBJ2-5; 11 positions agree with TRBD2. The CDR3 is 16 amino acids. Germline CDR1 reads SQVTM; CDR2 reads ANQGSEA. V lost 5 bases, J lost 4 bases, and 12 bases stayed unmatched. The CDR3 region is CSVWGLAELEAETQYF. DNA for the CDR3: TGCAGCGTTTGGGGACTAGCGGAACTAGAAGCAGAGACCCAGTACTTC.

The rearrangement links TRBV19 to TRBJ2-1, with D perhaps TRBD2 (5 bases). Germline-derived CDR1 and CDR2 are LNHDA and SQIVND (reference sequence). The CDR3 extends over 14 amino acids. Between the trimmed V and J ends, which lost 2 bases and 7 bases, there was a span of 12 bases. In DNA form, the CDR3 reads TGTGCCAGTAGTATATCGGACTGGAGAAATGAGCAGTTCTTC. Translated: CASSISDWRNEQFF.

The rearrangement uses TRBV12-5 and TRBJ2-2; D is uncertain. The germline V gene has CDR1 LGHNT and CDR2 FRNRAP. This CDR3 has 13 residues. V was pared by 5 bases and J by 3 bases, with 7 bases between. CDR3 protein: CASGPRDTGELFF. In DNA form, the CDR3 reads TGTGCTAGTGGTCCCCGGGACACCGGGGAGCTGTTTTTT.